This T cell receptor beta chain was found in a study of chemoradiotherapy in HPV16-positive cancers (dated by TCRdb to between 2020 and 2023). Regarding the study in general: Candidate HPV-specific T-cell clones and common TCR motifs were defined by functional T-cell assays performed on cells from a couple of HPV16-positive patients. The candidate HPV-specific TCRs and motifs were subsequently tracked in TCR repertoires obtained from roughly 90 patients with HPV-related cancers. Whether T-cell immunity against the HPV oncoproteins E6 and E7 changes during chemoradiotherapy and whether survival is affected by this immunity were examined in the study. Results the study describes overall, beyond this receptor: Expansion of candidate HPV-specific clones and E7-related TCR motifs was observed in the tumor microenvironment during treatment, whereas no such expansion was observed for non-HPV-specific T cells. Only two HPV16-positive patients were used to derive the functional definition of HPV-specific T cells, and the survival association was reported for HPV16-positive patients. In HPV16-positive patients, expansion of HPV-responsive T cells during chemoradiotherapy was found to be associated with improved recurrence-free survival.

The protocol used for the library was the immunoSEQ multiplex PCR assay. Held by TCRdb, this immuneACCESS table contains in-frame sequences only and omits some clones. Under half of the omission traces to an unresolved V gene where checked; the cause of the rest is unknown. The sample has 12,000 or so clones on record, 81% of them singletons. The top ten clonotypes cover about 1.1% of the sample. In the germline V gene (reference sequence), CDR1 corresponds to GTSNPN and CDR2 to SVGIG. Including cysteine and phenylalanine, the CDR3 has 12 amino acids. Only the CDR3 part of the read is kept: 36 bases, read in frame from the first base. For this chain, trimming is 0 bases at the V end and 8 bases at the J end, and the number of junction bases without a gene match is 3. This clone has only one observation. What this receptor recognizes is not known. No per-base quality is available; no much larger clone lies one base away.

Because repertoires were sampled repeatedly during chemoradiotherapy, clonal expansion in the tumor microenvironment could be followed. Recombination linked TRBV30 to TRBJ1-1; the central 7 bases match TRBD1. The receptor was isolated from a human donor with HPV-associated anogenital cancer. This specimen was collected from a patient who underwent chemoradiotherapy. The CDR3 region reads CAWSVWDREAFF. Read as DNA, the sequence is TGTGCCTGGAGTGTATGGGACAGAGAAGCTTTCTTT.